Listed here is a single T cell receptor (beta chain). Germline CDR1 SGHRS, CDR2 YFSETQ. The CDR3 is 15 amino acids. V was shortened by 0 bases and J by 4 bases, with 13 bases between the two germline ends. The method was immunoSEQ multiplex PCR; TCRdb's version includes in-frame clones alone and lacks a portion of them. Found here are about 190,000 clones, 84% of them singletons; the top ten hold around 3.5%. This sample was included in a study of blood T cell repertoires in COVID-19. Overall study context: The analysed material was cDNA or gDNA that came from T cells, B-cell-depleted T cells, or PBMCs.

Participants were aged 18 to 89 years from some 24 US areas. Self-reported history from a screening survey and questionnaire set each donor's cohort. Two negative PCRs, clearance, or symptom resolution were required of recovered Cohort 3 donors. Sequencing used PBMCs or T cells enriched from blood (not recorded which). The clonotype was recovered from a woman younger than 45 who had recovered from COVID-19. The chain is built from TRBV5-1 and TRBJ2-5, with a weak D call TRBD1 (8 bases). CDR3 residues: CASSLADREGETQYF. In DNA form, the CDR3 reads TGCGCCAGCAGCTTGGCGGACAGGGAGGGAGAGACCCAGTACTTC.